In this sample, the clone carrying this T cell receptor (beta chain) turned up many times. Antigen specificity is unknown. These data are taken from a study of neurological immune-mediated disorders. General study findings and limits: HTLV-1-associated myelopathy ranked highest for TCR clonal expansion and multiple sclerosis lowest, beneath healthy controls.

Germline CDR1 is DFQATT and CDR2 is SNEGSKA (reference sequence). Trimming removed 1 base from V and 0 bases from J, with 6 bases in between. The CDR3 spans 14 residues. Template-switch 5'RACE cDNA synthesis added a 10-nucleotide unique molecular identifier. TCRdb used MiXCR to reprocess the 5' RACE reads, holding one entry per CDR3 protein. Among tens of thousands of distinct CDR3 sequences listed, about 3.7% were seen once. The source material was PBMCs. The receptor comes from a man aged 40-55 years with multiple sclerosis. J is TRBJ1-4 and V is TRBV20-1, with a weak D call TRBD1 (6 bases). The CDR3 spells CSARGQATNEKLFF. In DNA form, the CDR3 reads TGCAGTGCTAGAGGACAGGCAACTAATGAAAAACTGTTTTTT.